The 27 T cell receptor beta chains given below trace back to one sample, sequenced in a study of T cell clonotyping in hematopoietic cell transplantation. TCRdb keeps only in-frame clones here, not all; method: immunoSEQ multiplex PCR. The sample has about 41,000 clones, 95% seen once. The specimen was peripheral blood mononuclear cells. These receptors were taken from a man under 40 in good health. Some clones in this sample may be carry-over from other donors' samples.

The CDR3 protein is CASSNQETQYF. CDR3 DNA sequence: TGTGCCAGCAGCAACCAAGAGACCCAGTACTTC. The V call is TRBV7-6, the J call TRBJ2-5; no clear D. With 5 bases removed from V and 0 bases from J, the gap between germline ends came to 1 base. Germline lookup yields CDR1 SGHVS and CDR2 FNYEAQ. The CDR3 runs to 11 residues.

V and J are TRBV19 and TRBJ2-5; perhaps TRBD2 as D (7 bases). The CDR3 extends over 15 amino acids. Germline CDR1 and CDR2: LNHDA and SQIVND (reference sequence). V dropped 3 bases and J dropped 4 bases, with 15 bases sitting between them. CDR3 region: CASSMGRGAGETQYF. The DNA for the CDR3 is TGTGCCAGTAGTATGGGACGGGGGGCGGGAGAGACCCAGTACTTC.

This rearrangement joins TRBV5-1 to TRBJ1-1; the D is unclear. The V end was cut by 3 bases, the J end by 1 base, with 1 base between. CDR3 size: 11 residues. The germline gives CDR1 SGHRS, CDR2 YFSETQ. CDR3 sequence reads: CASSSNTEAFF. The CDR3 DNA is TGCGCCAGCAGCTCGAACACTGAAGCTTTCTTT.

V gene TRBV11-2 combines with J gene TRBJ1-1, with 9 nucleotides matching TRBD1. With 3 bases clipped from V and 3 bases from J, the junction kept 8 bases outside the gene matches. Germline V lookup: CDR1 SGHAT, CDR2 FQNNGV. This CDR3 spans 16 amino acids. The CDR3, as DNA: TGTGCCAGCAGCTTTATACCGGGACAGGGAGACACTGAAGCTTTCTTT. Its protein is CASSFIPGQGDTEAFF. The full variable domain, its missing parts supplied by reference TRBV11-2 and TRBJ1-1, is EAGVAQSPRYKIIEKRQSVAFWCNPISGHATLYWYQQILGQGPKLLIQFQNNGVVDDSQLPKDRFSAERLKGVDSTLKIQPAKLEDSAVYLCASSFIPGQGDTEAFFGQGTRLTVV.

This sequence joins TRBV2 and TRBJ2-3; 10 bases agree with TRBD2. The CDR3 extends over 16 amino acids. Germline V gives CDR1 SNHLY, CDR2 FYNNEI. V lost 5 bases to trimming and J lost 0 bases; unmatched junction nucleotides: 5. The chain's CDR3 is CASSFGLADSTDTQYF. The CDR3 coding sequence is TGTGCCAGCAGTTTTGGACTAGCGGATAGCACAGATACGCAGTATTTT.

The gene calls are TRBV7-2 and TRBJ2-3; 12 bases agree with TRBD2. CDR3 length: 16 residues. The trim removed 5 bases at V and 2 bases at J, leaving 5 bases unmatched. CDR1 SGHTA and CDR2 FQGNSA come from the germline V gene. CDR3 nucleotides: TGTGCCAGCAGCCAGCGACTAGCGGGGGTCACAGATACGCAGTATTTT. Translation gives CASSQRLAGVTDTQYF.

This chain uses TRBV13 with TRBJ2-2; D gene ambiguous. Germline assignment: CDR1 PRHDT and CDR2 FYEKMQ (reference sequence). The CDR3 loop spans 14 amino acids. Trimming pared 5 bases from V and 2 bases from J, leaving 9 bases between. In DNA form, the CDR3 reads TGTGCCAGCAGCCATGGGCCTAACACCGGGGAGCTGTTTTTT. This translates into CASSHGPNTGELFF.

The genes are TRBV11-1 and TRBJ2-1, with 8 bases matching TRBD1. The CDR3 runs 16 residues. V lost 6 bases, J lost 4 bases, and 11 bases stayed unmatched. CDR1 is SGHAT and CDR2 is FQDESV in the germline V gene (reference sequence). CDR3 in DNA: TGTGCCAGCAGTCGACCCGGGACAGGAGAATACAATGAGCAGTTCTTC. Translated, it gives CASSRPGTGEYNEQFF.

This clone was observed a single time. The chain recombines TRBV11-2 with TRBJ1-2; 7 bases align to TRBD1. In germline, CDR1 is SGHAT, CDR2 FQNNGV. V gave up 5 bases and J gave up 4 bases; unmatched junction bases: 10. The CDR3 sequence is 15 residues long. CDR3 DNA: TGTGCCAGCAGCCTAAGACAGGGATCACCCTATGGCTACACCTTC. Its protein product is CASSLRQGSPYGYTF.

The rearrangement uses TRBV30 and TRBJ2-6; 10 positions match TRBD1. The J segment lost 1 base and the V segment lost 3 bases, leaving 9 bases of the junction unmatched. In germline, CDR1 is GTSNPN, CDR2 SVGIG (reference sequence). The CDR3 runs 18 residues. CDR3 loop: CAWSEPGQGGSGANVLTF. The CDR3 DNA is TGTGCCTGGAGCGAACCCGGACAGGGGGGGTCTGGGGCCAACGTCCTGACTTTC.

CDR3 protein: CATLAANTQYF. DNA of the CDR3: TGTGCCACGCTAGCGGCTAATACGCAGTATTTT. The rearrangement links TRBV19 to TRBJ2-3; 7 positions match TRBD2. V gave up 10 bases and J gave up 7 bases; unmatched junction bases: 5. Germline V gene sequence: CDR1 LNHDA, CDR2 SQIVND (reference sequence). CDR3 length: 11 amino acids.

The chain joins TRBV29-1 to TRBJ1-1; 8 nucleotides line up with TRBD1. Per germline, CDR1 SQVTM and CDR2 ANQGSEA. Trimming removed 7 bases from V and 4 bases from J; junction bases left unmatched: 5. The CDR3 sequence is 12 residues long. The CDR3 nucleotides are TGCAGCGCCACAGGGGGGAGCACTGAAGCTTTCTTT. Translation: CSATGGSTEAFF.

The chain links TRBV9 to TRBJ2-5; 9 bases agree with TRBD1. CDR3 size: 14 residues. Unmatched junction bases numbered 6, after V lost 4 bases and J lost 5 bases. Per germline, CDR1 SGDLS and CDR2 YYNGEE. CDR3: CASSPHRGRETQYF. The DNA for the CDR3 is TGTGCCAGCAGCCCTCACAGGGGGCGGGAGACCCAGTACTTC.

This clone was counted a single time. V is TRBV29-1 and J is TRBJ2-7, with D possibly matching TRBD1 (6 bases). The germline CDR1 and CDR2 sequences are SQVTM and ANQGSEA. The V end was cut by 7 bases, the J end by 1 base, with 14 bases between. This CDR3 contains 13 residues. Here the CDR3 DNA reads TGCAGCGCTAAACAGGGTATTTCCTACGAGCAGTACTTC. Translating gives CSAKQGISYEQYF.

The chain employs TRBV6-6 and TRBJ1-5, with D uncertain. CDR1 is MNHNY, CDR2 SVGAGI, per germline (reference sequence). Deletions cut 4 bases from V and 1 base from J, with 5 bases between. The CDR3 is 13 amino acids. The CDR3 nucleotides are TGTGCCAGCAGTTCACTCAGCAATCAGCCCCAGCATTTT. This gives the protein CASSSLSNQPQHF.

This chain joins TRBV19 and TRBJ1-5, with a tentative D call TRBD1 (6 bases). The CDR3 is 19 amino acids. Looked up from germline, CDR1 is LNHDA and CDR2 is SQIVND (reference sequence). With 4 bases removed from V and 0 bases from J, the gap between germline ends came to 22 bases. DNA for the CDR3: TGTGCCAGTAGTAAGGGGGGTGAGACTTTCCCCAATAGCAATCAGCCCCAGCATTTT. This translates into CASSKGGETFPNSNQPQHF. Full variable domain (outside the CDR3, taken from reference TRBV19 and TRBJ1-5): DGGITQSPKYLFRKEGQNVTLSCEQNLNHDAMYWYRQDPGQGLRLIYYSQIVNDFQKGDIAEGYSVSREKKESFPLTVTSAQKNPTAFYLCASSKGGETFPNSNQPQHFGDGTRLSIL.

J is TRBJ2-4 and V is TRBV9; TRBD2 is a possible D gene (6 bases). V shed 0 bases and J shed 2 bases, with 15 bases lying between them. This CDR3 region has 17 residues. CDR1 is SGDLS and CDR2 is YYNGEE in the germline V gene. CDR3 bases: TGTGCCAGCAGCGTAGAAGGAGGGGATGGGACCAAAAACATTCAGTACTTC. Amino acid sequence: CASSVEGGDGTKNIQYF.

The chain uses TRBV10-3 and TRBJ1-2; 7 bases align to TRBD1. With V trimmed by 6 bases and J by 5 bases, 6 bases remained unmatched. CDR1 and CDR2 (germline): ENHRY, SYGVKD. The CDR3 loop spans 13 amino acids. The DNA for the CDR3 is TGTGCCATCAGCCGGGACAGTGGGTATGGCTACACCTTC. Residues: CAISRDSGYGYTF.

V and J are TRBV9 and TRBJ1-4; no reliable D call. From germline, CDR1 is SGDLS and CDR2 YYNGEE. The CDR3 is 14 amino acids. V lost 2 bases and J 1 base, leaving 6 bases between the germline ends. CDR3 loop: CASSVGGTNEKLFF. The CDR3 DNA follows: TGTGCCAGCAGCGTGGGCGGAACTAATGAAAAACTGTTTTTT.

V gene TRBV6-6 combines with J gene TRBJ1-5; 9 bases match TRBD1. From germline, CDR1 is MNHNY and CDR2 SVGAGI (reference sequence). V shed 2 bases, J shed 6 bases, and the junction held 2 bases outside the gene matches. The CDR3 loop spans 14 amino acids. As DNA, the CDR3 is TGTGCCAGCAGTTACGGACAGGGGAGTCAGCCCCAGCATTTT. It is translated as CASSYGQGSQPQHF.

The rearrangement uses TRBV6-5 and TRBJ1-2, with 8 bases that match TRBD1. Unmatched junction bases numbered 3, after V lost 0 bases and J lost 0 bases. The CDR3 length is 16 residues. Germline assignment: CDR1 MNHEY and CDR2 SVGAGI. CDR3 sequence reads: CASSYSRTGTNYGYTF. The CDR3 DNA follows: TGTGCCAGCAGTTACTCACGGACAGGGACTAACTATGGCTACACCTTC.

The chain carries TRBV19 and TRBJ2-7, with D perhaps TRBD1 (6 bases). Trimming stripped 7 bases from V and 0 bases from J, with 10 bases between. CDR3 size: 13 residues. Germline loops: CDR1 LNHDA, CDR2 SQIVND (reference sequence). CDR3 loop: CASKSGDSYEQYF. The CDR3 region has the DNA TGTGCCAGTAAGTCAGGGGACTCCTACGAGCAGTACTTC.

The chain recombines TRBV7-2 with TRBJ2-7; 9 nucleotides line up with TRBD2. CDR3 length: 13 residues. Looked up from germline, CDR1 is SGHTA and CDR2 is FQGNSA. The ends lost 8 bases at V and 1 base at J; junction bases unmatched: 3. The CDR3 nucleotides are TGTGCCAGCCGGGCGGGAGGGTCCTACGAGCAGTACTTC. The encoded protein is CASRAGGSYEQYF.

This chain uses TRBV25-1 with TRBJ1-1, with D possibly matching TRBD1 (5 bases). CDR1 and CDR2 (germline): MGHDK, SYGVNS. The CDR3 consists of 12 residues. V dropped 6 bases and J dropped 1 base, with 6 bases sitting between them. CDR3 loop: CASRRGNTEAFF. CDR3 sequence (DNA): TGTGCCAGCAGAAGGGGGAACACTGAAGCTTTCTTT.

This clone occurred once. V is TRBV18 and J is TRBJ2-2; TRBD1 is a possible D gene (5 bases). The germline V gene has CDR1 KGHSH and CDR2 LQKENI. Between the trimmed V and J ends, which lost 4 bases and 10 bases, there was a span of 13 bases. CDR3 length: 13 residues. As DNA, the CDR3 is TGTGCCAGCTCACAAGGCTGGGGCCTGGAGCTGTTTTTT. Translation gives CASSQGWGLELFF. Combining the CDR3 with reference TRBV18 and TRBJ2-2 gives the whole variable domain NAGVMQNPRHLVRRRGQEARLRCSPMKGHSHVYWYRQLPEEGLKFMVYLQKENIIDESGMPKERFSAEFPKEGPSILRIQQVVRGDSAAYFCASSQGWGLELFFGEGSRLTVL.

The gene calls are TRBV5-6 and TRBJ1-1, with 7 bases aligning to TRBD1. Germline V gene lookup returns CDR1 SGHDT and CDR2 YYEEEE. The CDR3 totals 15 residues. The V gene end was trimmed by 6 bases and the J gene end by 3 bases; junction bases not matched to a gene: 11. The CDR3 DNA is TGTGCCAGCACAACCCGAGGGGGCAGGTACACTGAAGCTTTCTTT. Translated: CASTTRGGRYTEAFF. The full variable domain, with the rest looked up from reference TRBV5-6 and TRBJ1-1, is DAGVTQSPTHLIKTRGQQVTLRCSPKSGHDTVSWYQQALGQGPQFIFQYYEEEERQRGNFPDRFSGHQFPNYSSELNVNALLLGDSALYLCASTTRGGRYTEAFFGQGTRLTVV.

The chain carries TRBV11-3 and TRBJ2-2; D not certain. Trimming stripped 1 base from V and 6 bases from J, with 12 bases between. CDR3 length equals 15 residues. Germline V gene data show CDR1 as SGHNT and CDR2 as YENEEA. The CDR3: CASSLASGTSGELFF. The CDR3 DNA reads TGTGCCAGCAGCTTAGCCTCAGGCACGTCCGGGGAGCTGTTTTTT. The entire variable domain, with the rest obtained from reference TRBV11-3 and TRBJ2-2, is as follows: EAGVVQSPRYKIIEKKQPVAFWCNPISGHNTLYWYLQNLGQGPELLIRYENEEAVDDSQLPKDRFSAERLKGVDSTLKIQPAELGDSAVYLCASSLASGTSGELFFGEGSRLTVL.